This T cell receptor beta chain was recovered during a study of shared clonotypes between healthy human individuals. Study-level information: A couple of women and a few men aged 18 to 49 made up the donors.

The CDR3 spans 16 residues. Germline CDR1 reads KGHSH; CDR2 reads LQKENI. V was trimmed by 3 bases and J by 4 bases, leaving 15 bases between them. This clone was observed once. Sequenced by immunoSEQ multiplex PCR; TCRdb stores in-frame clones only, minus some. The profile shows about 1 million clones, around 74% of them singletons. The receptor was isolated from a man aged 18 to 35 in good health. The J gene is TRBJ2-2, the V gene TRBV18; D uncertain. Sequenced sample: memory CD4+ T cells sorted from blood. Subset given: CD45RA-negative fraction. The CDR3 DNA reads as TGTGCCAGCTCACCGGTCCGGGCAGACCTCACCGGGGAGCTGTTTTTT. This encodes CASSPVRADLTGELFF.